These 18 T cell receptor beta chains originate from one sample sequenced in a study of T cells after yellow fever vaccination. Each CDR3 protein gets one entry after TCRdb re-called the 5' RACE reads with MiXCR. The repertoire includes about 220,000 distinct CDR3 sequences, roughly 6.2% of them detected once, and about 1% sits in the top ten. Sequences were derived from CD4+ T cells sorted from PBMCs, sampled on the day of the yellow fever booster vaccination. These receptors all stem from a man aged 25 to 45 who received the YFV17D yellow fever vaccine.

This clonotype was counted ten times or more. The chain couples TRBV5-6 to TRBJ2-5; the match to TRBD2 covers 7 bases. The CDR3 has 13 residues. Trimming took 3 bases from V and 5 from J; bases not matched to a gene: 4. Germline V gene sequence: CDR1 SGHDT, CDR2 YYEEEE. CDR3 coding DNA: TGTGCCAGCAGCTACGGGAGGACGGAGACCCAGTACTTC. Its translation: CASSYGRTETQYF.

This clonotype was observed a handful of times. The rearrangement joins TRBV9 to TRBJ2-3; tentative D call: TRBD2 (6 bases). CDR3 length equals 14 residues. Germline CDR1 is SGDLS and CDR2 is YYNGEE. Between the trimmed V and J ends, which lost 0 bases and 6 bases, there was a span of 11 bases. The CDR3 sequence: CASSVVGGIDTQYF. The CDR3 DNA reads as TGTGCCAGCAGCGTAGTGGGGGGTATTGATACGCAGTATTTT.

The table lists this clonotype with a few counts. V and J are TRBV11-2 and TRBJ2-1, with D possibly being TRBD2 (6 bases). This CDR3 region has 18 residues. Per the germline V gene, CDR1 is SGHAT and CDR2 is FQNNGV. Trimming cost V 5 bases and J 0 bases, with 20 bases left between them. The CDR3, as DNA: TGTGCCAGCAGCCTCCGTGGTAGCGGTCCGAGCTCCTACAATGAGCAGTTCTTC. Its translation: CASSLRGSGPSSYNEQFF.

The chain uses TRBV7-3 and TRBJ2-1; 9 bases line up with TRBD2. With V trimmed by 5 bases and J by 6 bases, 8 bases remained unmatched. This CDR3 is 15 amino acids long. The germline CDR1 and CDR2 sequences are SGHTA and FQGTGA. For the CDR3, the DNA is TGTGCCAGCAGCCTCAGTAGCGGGAGTCCCAATGAGCAGTTCTTC. Amino acid sequence: CASSLSSGSPNEQFF.

This clonotype has only a few counts. At one end the junction does not follow the germline gene, possibly because of a read error. This chain uses TRBV20-1 with TRBJ2-1; 8 nucleotides match TRBD2. Germline CDR1 is DFQATT and CDR2 is SNEGSKA (reference sequence). The CDR3 has 16 residues. In DNA form, the CDR3 reads TGCTGTGCTAGAGATCCCAGCGGGAGTACCTACAATGAGCAGTTCTTC. Protein: CCARDPSGSTYNEQFF.

The rearrangement uses TRBV6-5 and TRBJ2-5; perhaps TRBD1 as D (7 bases). V lost 4 bases to trimming and J lost 5 bases, with 11 bases between them. The germline gives CDR1 MNHEY, CDR2 SVGAGI. This CDR3 has 13 amino acids. CDR3 nucleotides: TGTGCCAGCAGTTTCCCAGGGGGGGAGACCCAGTACTTC. Translated, it gives CASSFPGGETQYF.

This clonotype was recorded at least ten times. V is TRBV6-1 and J is TRBJ2-3, with D perhaps TRBD2 (5 bases). CDR3 length: 17 amino acids. Germline assignment: CDR1 MNHNS and CDR2 SASEGT. Trimming pared 7 bases from V and 1 base from J, leaving 21 bases between. The CDR3 region has the DNA TGTGCCAGCACCCCCTTTTTAGCGAGAGGCGGCACAGATACGCAGTATTTT. Amino acids: CASTPFLARGGTDTQYF.

The J gene is TRBJ2-5, the V gene TRBV7-2, with 13 nucleotides matching TRBD2. Germline lookup yields CDR1 SGHTA and CDR2 FQGNSA. J was trimmed by 7 bases and V by 5 bases; bases with no gene match: 4. The CDR3 consists of 14 residues. The CDR3 DNA is TGTGCCAGCAGCACTAGCGGGGGGGACGGGACCCAGTACTTC. Translated: CASSTSGGDGTQYF.

This clonotype was seen a handful of times. The chain combines TRBV5-6 with TRBJ1-5; the D is unclear. The CDR3 contains 12 residues. V lost 0 bases, J lost 5 bases, and 3 bases lay in between. The V gene's germline CDR1 is SGHDT and CDR2 YYEEEE. The CDR3 here is CASSLVDQPQHF. The CDR3 DNA is TGTGCCAGCAGCTTGGTGGATCAGCCCCAGCATTTT.

This clonotype was seen at least ten times. V usage is TRBV10-3 and J usage is TRBJ1-2, with a possible D match to TRBD1 (5 bases). The CDR3 has 14 amino acids. Trimming stripped 0 bases from V and 7 bases from J, with 12 bases between. Germline V gives CDR1 ENHRY, CDR2 SYGVKD. The CDR3 coding sequence is TGTGCCATCAGTGAGTCGGGGCGGGCAGTTGGCTACACCTTC. This translates into CAISESGRAVGYTF.

This chain links TRBV20-1 with TRBJ1-4, with 8 bases lining up with TRBD1. CDR1 is DFQATT and CDR2 is SNEGSKA in the germline V gene (reference sequence). Losses at the gene ends were 6 bases for V and 1 base for J; bases not matched to a gene: 7. There are 15 residues in the CDR3. DNA for the CDR3: TGCAGTGCGATGGACAGGGTTGTAACTAATGAAAAACTGTTTTTT. This gives the protein CSAMDRVVTNEKLFF.

The chain is built from TRBV6-5 and TRBJ1-2; 9 bases are a match to TRBD1. Looked up from germline, CDR1 is MNHEY and CDR2 is SVGAGI. Trimming removed 0 bases from V and 2 bases from J; junction bases left unmatched: 1. This CDR3 has 15 residues. CDR3 coding DNA: TGTGCCAGCAGTTACTCGGGACAGGGAAACTATGGCTACACCTTC. This translates into CASSYSGQGNYGYTF.

The table lists this clonotype with a few counts. The chain joins TRBV15 to TRBJ2-7; TRBD1 aligns across 7 bases. Germline CDR1 LNHNV, CDR2 YYDKDF (reference sequence). The J segment lost 3 bases and the V segment lost 1 base, leaving 0 bases of the junction unmatched. The CDR3 extends over 13 amino acids. Here the CDR3 reads CATSRGDSYEQYF. CDR3 DNA: TGTGCCACCAGCAGAGGGGACAGCTACGAGCAGTACTTC.

This clonotype has more than one count but fewer than ten. The chain has TRBV7-3 and TRBJ1-1; D not resolved. This CDR3 contains 13 residues. The germline CDR1 and CDR2 sequences are SGHTA and FQGTGA. Trimming removed 1 base from V and 6 bases from J, with 9 bases in between. Written as DNA, the CDR3 is TGTGCCAGCAGCTTAATGGGAGAGGCTGAAGCTTTCTTT. It yields the protein CASSLMGEAEAFF.

The genes are TRBV30 and TRBJ2-3; D perhaps matches TRBD2 (5 bases). CDR1 and CDR2 from the germline V gene are GTSNPN and SVGIG (reference sequence). The CDR3 has 14 amino acids. Between the trimmed V and J ends, which lost 2 bases and 0 bases, there was a span of 9 bases. CDR3 loop: CAWSRGLSTDTQYF. CDR3 bases: TGTGCCTGGAGTAGAGGGCTTAGCACAGATACGCAGTATTTT.

This sequence joins TRBV18 and TRBJ2-7; D might be TRBD1 (5 bases). V lost 0 bases, J lost 6 bases, and 9 bases lay in between. Germline CDR1 is KGHSH and CDR2 is LQKENI. This CDR3 region has 13 residues. The CDR3 is CASSPPSRVEQYF. DNA of the CDR3: TGTGCCAGCTCACCACCGAGCAGGGTCGAGCAGTACTTC.

This clonotype was observed at least ten times. The chain recombines TRBV12-3 or TRBV12-4 with TRBJ1-6, with 11 nucleotides matching TRBD1. J lost 9 bases, V lost 6 bases, and 7 bases had no gene match. This CDR3 has 15 residues. As DNA, the CDR3 is TGTGCCAGCAGCCCGAGGACAGGGGGCATTTCACCCCTCCACTTT. The encoded protein is CASSPRTGGISPLHF.

This clonotype was seen at least ten times. The V gene is TRBV20-1, the J gene TRBJ2-4; the D gene is possibly TRBD1 (6 bases). CDR1 is DFQATT and CDR2 is SNEGSKA in the germline V gene (reference sequence). This CDR3 contains 14 residues. Trimming cost V 3 bases and J 2 bases, with 11 bases left between them. Here the CDR3 reads CSASRGGTKNIQYF. The CDR3 nucleotides are TGCAGTGCTAGTCGAGGGGGAACCAAAAACATTCAGTACTTC.